The TCR beta chain under discussion was sequenced for a study of technical replicates of blood from a few donors. V trimming: 9 bases; J trimming: 11 bases; junction bases outside the gene matches: 23. The germline CDR1 and CDR2 sequences are MNHEY and SMNVEV (reference sequence). This CDR3 comprises 16 residues. Here immunoSEQ multiplex PCR was the method, and the copy in TCRdb shows in-frame clones only, minus some. This table holds 91,000 or so clones, roughly 96% found once. The TCR comes from a human donor in good health. The V gene is TRBV27, the J gene TRBJ1-1; 8 nucleotides match TRBD1. Sequencing input: T cells isolated from PBMCs. CDR3 in DNA: TGTGCCAGTGGTCCGACAGGGGAAGTGGGAGTTTGGCGGGCTTTCTTT. This encodes CASGPTGEVGVWRAFF.